This TCR beta chain was sequenced in a study of glioma-infiltrating T cells (dated by TCRdb to between 2015 and 2016). With respect to the entire study: The study sequenced TCR alpha- and beta-chain repertoires from glioma tissue, from non-neoplastic brain tissue and from matched peripheral blood mononuclear cells. To measure how far tissue and blood T-cell populations diverged, each tissue-infiltrating repertoire was compared against the peripheral blood repertoire of the same patient. The paired cohort comprised three low-grade glioma patients, under 10 primary glioblastoma patients and three non-glioma patients contributing non-neoplastic brain tissue. Overall study results and their limits: Group comparisons were based on small numbers of patients: three non-neoplastic, three low-grade glioma and roughly 8 glioblastoma patients. Only a very small number of CDR3 sequences turned up in both tissue and blood, a result put down to high CDR3 diversity combined with limited sampling. In non-neoplastic patients, VJ-independent divergence between tissue and blood fell below expectation, whereas in all gliomas, and especially in low-grade gliomas, the divergence rose above expectation.

To note about this clonotype: Which antigen it targets is not known. Base qualities are missing; no much larger clone stands one base away.

The CDR3, from cysteine to phenylalanine, totals 14 residues. Only CDR3 DNA remains: 42 bases, in frame from the first base. Trimming takes 0 bases from V and 14 bases from J, and the germline ends sit 19 bases apart. The germline V gene yields ENHRY for CDR1 and SYGVKD for CDR2. The iRepertoire nested amplicon-rescue multiplex PCR (arm-PCR) platform was used to amplify TCR alpha and beta CDR3 regions from RNA. One-step reverse transcription and amplification used about 95-450 ng of tissue mRNA or PBMC total RNA as input. Following bead purification, Illumina adapters were added through a secondary multiplex PCR, and the libraries were then gel-purified between 200 and 400 bp. The libraries contained internal 6-nucleotide barcodes that were used for demultiplexing. Sequencing of libraries was performed on an Illumina MiSeq with 2x220 or 2x250 nucleotide paired-end reads. The paper's processing steps were these. FLASH 1.2.11 was used to merge paired reads, and BWA-MEM then aligned the reads to the GRCh37 human genome before TRA and TRB reads were extracted. An IMGT-derived reference of cassette sequences and CDR3 motifs, with pseudogenes included, was used for V and J assignment. Three-frame translation of reads was performed, and productive CDR3s were defined as those with a C...FGXG motif and no stop codons. Clonotypes were defined as unique combinations of V-J cassette pair and CDR3 amino acid sequence. Reads were filtered by Hamming distance, with the threshold set by the sequence error rate of each sample in mapped regions. The raw public data were reprocessed by TCRdb itself: fastp quality trimming at Q25, MiXCR clonotype calling, in-frame beta chains only. Duplicate CDR3 protein sequences are folded into a single record with the most common DNA and genes. The V and J calls shown here were made by TCRdb, not taken from the authors' results. This sample has about 140,000 distinct CDR3 sequences in its table, and about 39% of those were observed once. The ten top clones hold about a fifth of the sample.

The source material was glioma tissue, nonneoplastic brain tissue, or PBMCs (not recorded which). The rearranged chain carries TRBV10-3 and TRBJ1-1, with the D gene not clear enough to name. The TCR was taken from a human donor with low-grade glioma or glioblastoma, undergoing nonglioma brain surgery, or in good health (not recorded which). The nucleotide sequence reads TGTGCCATCAGTGAGTCGAAGAGTGTGCTAGGAGGCTTCTTT. Protein translation: CAISESKSVLGGFF.